The 30 T cell receptor beta chains below all came from one sample that was sequenced in a study of blood T cell repertoires in COVID-19. The assay was immunoSEQ multiplex PCR, and TCRdb's table has in-frame clones only and misses some. Found here are some 74,000 clones, 80% of them singletons; the top ten hold around 12%. Input material: peripheral blood. The receptor set was obtained from a human donor in a cohort sampled during active COVID-19.

A few counts support this clone. This rearrangement joins TRBV12-3 or TRBV12-4 to TRBJ1-3; D unresolved. The CDR3 extends over 12 amino acids. Trimming cost V 2 bases and J 7 bases, with 6 bases left between them. The CDR3 nucleotides are TGTGCCAGCAGTTTAAATCGGAACACCATATATTTT. This translates into CASSLNRNTIYF.

CDR3 region: CASSPGWTGRGYTF. CDR3 nucleotide sequence: TGTGCCAGCAGCCCCGGGTGGACAGGGCGCGGCTACACCTTC. This sequence joins TRBV7-2 and TRBJ1-2; 8 nucleotides match TRBD1. The CDR3 loop spans 14 amino acids. J was trimmed by 8 bases and V by 5 bases; bases with no gene match: 10. Germline V CDR1 and CDR2: SGHTA, FQGNSA.

This clone was detected only a few times. The rearrangement uses TRBV7-9 and TRBJ2-7, with 11 bases lining up with TRBD2. This CDR3 has 15 amino acids. Per the germline V gene, CDR1 is SEHNR and CDR2 is FQNEAQ (reference sequence). Unmatched junction bases numbered 9, after V lost 7 bases and J lost 4 bases. The CDR3 DNA reads as TGTGCCAGCACCAAAGGGGCTAGCGGGAGGTACGAGCAGTACGTC. Protein sequence: CASTKGASGRYEQYV.

V usage is TRBV2 and J usage is TRBJ2-3, with D possibly being TRBD2 (6 bases). Germline-derived CDR1 and CDR2 are SNHLY and FYNNEI. The CDR3 extends over 13 amino acids. V was clipped by 8 bases and J by 2 bases, with 11 bases between them. As DNA, the CDR3 is TGTGCCAGCTGTCGGGACTTCACAGATACGCAGTATTTT. Its protein is CASCRDFTDTQYF. Drawing the rest from reference TRBV2 and TRBJ2-3, the complete variable domain is EPEVTQTPSHQVTQMGQEVILRCVPISNHLYFYWYRQILGQKVEFLVSFYNNEISEKSEIFDDQFSVERPDGSNFTLKIRSTKLEDSAMYFCASCRDFTDTQYFGPGTRLTVL.

The gene calls are TRBV7-3 and TRBJ2-7; the D gene is possibly TRBD1 (6 bases). Germline CDR1 reads SGHTA; CDR2 reads FQGTGA. The CDR3 consists of 14 residues. The ends were cut back, 0 bases at V and 7 bases at J, with 13 bases in the middle. CDR3: CASSLTGGSTEQYF. CDR3 sequence (DNA): TGTGCCAGCAGCTTAACTGGGGGCAGTACGGAGCAGTACTTC.

This clone appeared once. The rearrangement uses TRBV9 and TRBJ1-5; 11 bases line up with TRBD1. This CDR3 has 19 residues. The V gene's germline CDR1 is SGDLS and CDR2 YYNGEE. The V and J ends lost 3 bases and 0 bases, in that order; junction bases with no gene match: 11. CDR3 amino acids: CASSEGQGGPLPSNQPQHF. In DNA, the CDR3 is TGTGCCAGCAGCGAGGGACAGGGGGGTCCATTGCCTAGCAATCAGCCCCAGCATTTT.

This clone has at least ten counts. This chain uses TRBV7-9 with TRBJ1-2, with 9 bases identical to TRBD1. Germline V gene lookup returns CDR1 SEHNR and CDR2 FQNEAQ (reference sequence). This CDR3 is 13 amino acids long. V trimming: 7 bases; J trimming: 4 bases; junction bases outside the gene matches: 4. This CDR3 reads CASTADRGYGYTF. CDR3 DNA: TGTGCCAGCACCGCGGACAGGGGCTATGGCTACACCTTC.

The CDR3 sequence is CASSQDGDNSYEQYF. CDR3 DNA sequence: TGCGCCAGCAGTCAGGACGGGGACAACTCCTACGAGCAGTACTTC. The chain is built from TRBV23-1 and TRBJ2-7, with D maybe TRBD1 (6 bases). TRBV23-1 is annotated as an ORF whose role is uncertain. V lost 3 bases, J lost 0 bases, and 12 bases lay in between. This CDR3 has 15 residues.

The J gene is TRBJ1-2, the V gene TRBV7-8; perhaps TRBD1 as D (5 bases). From germline, CDR1 is SGHVS and CDR2 FQNEAQ. The V and J ends lost 1 base and 2 bases respectively, with 8 bases between them. The CDR3 runs 14 residues. CDR3 protein: CASSLERGNYGYTF. The CDR3 DNA follows: TGTGCCAGCAGCTTAGAGCGGGGGAACTATGGCTACACCTTC.

V and J are TRBV4-3 and TRBJ2-6; 8 positions agree with TRBD1. Germline values: CDR1 LGHNA, CDR2 YSLEER. This CDR3 has 18 residues. The V segment lost 0 bases and the J segment 0 bases; nucleotides outside the gene matches: 4. CDR3 nucleotides: TGCGCCAGCAGCCAAGACTACAGGGGGACCTCTGGGGCCAACGTCCTGACTTTC. Protein: CASSQDYRGTSGANVLTF.

The rearrangement links TRBV2 to TRBJ1-1; 7 bases line up with TRBD1. The CDR3 loop spans 13 amino acids. With V trimmed by 5 bases and J by 2 bases, 2 bases remained unmatched. The germline V gene encodes CDR1 SNHLY and CDR2 FYNNEI. The CDR3 region is CASSWDSNTEAFF. The CDR3, as DNA: TGTGCCAGCAGTTGGGACAGCAACACTGAAGCTTTCTTT.

The chain combines TRBV7-2 with TRBJ2-7; 8 bases fit TRBD2. Germline V gene data show CDR1 as SGHTA and CDR2 as FQGNSA. This CDR3 has 15 amino acids. V was pared by 2 bases and J by 0 bases, with 3 bases of the junction left unmatched. The CDR3 nucleotides read TGTGCCAGCAGCTTATCGAGCGGGGGCTCCTACGAGCAGTACTTC. Protein: CASSLSSGGSYEQYF.

The chain links TRBV5-1 to TRBJ1-2, with 7 bases lining up with TRBD1. CDR3 size: 14 residues. Per the germline V gene, CDR1 is SGHRS and CDR2 is YFSETQ. V shed 3 bases and J 4 bases; nucleotides not matched to a gene: 6. CDR3 loop: CASSSGQAFYGYTF. Written as DNA, the CDR3 is TGCGCCAGCAGCTCCGGACAGGCGTTCTATGGCTACACCTTC.

The chain employs TRBV7-2 and TRBJ2-5, with D tentatively TRBD1 (6 bases). Per the germline V gene, CDR1 is SGHTA and CDR2 is FQGNSA. V lost 5 bases and J lost 4, with 14 bases in between. The CDR3 length is 14 residues. CDR3 nucleotide sequence: TGTGCCAGCAGCCCCGGGACAACGGGAGAGACCCAGTACTTC. Residues: CASSPGTTGETQYF.

The V and J genes are TRBV4-3 and TRBJ1-4; a possible D gene is TRBD1 (6 bases). The CDR3 loop spans 15 amino acids. Germline V CDR1 and CDR2: LGHNA, YSLEER. V was cut by 1 base and J by 7 bases, with 13 bases left in between. In DNA form, the CDR3 reads TGCGCCAGCAGCCAAGGGGGGCAGGGTGGTGAAAAACTGTTTTTT. It specifies CASSQGGQGGEKLFF.

The CDR3 bases are TGTGCCAGAAGAACCGGGAGGGGCCCACAGGTTGTTTCTAATTCACCCCTCCACTTT. Its translation: CARRTGRGPQVVSNSPLHF. J is TRBJ1-6 and V is TRBV7-5. TRBV7-5 is a pseudogene. The CDR3 covers 19 residues.

CDR3: CASSLARDWRDTQYF. The CDR3 DNA is TGTGCCAGCAGCTTAGCCCGGGACTGGCGAGATACGCAGTATTTT. J is TRBJ2-3 and V is TRBV11-1; maybe TRBD2 (6 bases). CDR3 length equals 15 residues. Trimming left V 0 bases short and J 5 bases short, with 12 bases between. Germline assignment: CDR1 SGHAT and CDR2 FQDESV (reference sequence).

The rearrangement uses TRBV18 and TRBJ2-7; D may be TRBD2 (6 bases). The CDR3 runs 15 residues. Germline V gene data show CDR1 as KGHSH and CDR2 as LQKENI. V was pared by 2 bases and J by 4 bases, with 15 bases between. The CDR3 DNA reads TGTGCCAGCTCACCAGGGCGGGACCGTGGGTACGAGCAGTACGTC. The encoded protein is CASSPGRDRGYEQYV.

The rearrangement uses TRBV2 and TRBJ1-1; 9 bases match TRBD1. This CDR3 spans 13 amino acids. The germline V gene has CDR1 SNHLY and CDR2 FYNNEI. Trimming at V came to 3 bases and at J to 13 bases, leaving 9 bases not matched to a gene. The DNA for the CDR3 is TGTGCCAGCAGTGAGGTGAAGGGACAGGGTGGTTTCTTT. Amino acid sequence: CASSEVKGQGGFF.

This clone has only a few counts. The gene calls are TRBV27 and TRBJ1-5; no definite D call. The CDR3 contains 14 residues. Looked up from germline, CDR1 is MNHEY and CDR2 is SMNVEV (reference sequence). Deletions cut 6 bases from V and 6 bases from J, with 15 bases between. The CDR3 DNA reads TGTGCCAGCAGGTCAGTGTCGGGGTTTCAGCCCCAGCATTTT. It encodes CASRSVSGFQPQHF.

V is TRBV7-6 and J is TRBJ1-6; no clear D gene. Germline CDR1 reads SGHVS; CDR2 reads FNYEAQ. The CDR3 extends over 16 amino acids. Deletions cut 1 base from V and 3 bases from J, with 10 bases between. The CDR3 nucleotides are TGTGCCAGCAGCTTAGGAGGGAGAAGCTATAATTCACCCCTCCACTTT. Its translation: CASSLGGRSYNSPLHF.

This clone was observed a handful of times. V usage is TRBV7-2 and J usage is TRBJ2-4; 10 positions agree with TRBD1. This CDR3 region has 17 residues. Germline CDR1 is SGHTA and CDR2 is FQGNSA. V lost 6 bases and J lost 3; bases outside the gene matches: 11. This chain's CDR3 is CASSSGTGEWGKNIQYF. Here the CDR3 DNA reads TGTGCCAGCAGTAGCGGGACAGGGGAATGGGGCAAAAACATTCAGTACTTC.

The V call is TRBV27, the J call TRBJ2-5; TRBD2 matches 9 bases. With 4 bases clipped from V and 5 bases from J, the junction kept 5 bases outside the gene matches. The CDR3 consists of 14 residues. CDR1 is MNHEY, CDR2 SMNVEV, per germline (reference sequence). This CDR3 is CASSSASGAETQYF. The CDR3 bases are TGTGCCAGCAGTTCTGCTAGCGGGGCTGAGACCCAGTACTTC.

Only a few counts were recorded for this clone. V and J are TRBV5-8 and TRBJ2-7, with 11 bases lining up with TRBD1. Germline loops: CDR1 SGHTS, CDR2 YDEGEE. The CDR3 has 12 residues. CDR3 coding DNA: TGTGCCAGCAGCCGGACAGGGGGCGCTTTGGACGTC. Translated: CASSRTGGALDV.

CDR3 coding DNA: TGTGCCAGCAGCTTAGCGGGAGTAAGGACAGATACGCAGTATTTT. Its protein is CASSLAGVRTDTQYF. The V and J genes are TRBV11-2 and TRBJ2-3; TRBD2 is a possible D gene (6 bases). Trimming removed 1 base from V and 3 bases from J, with 11 bases in between. Germline values: CDR1 SGHAT, CDR2 FQNNGV. This CDR3 comprises 15 residues.

This rearrangement joins TRBV7-3 to TRBJ2-3, with 8 bases aligning to TRBD1. The germline V gene has CDR1 SGHTA and CDR2 FQGTGA. The CDR3 spans 14 residues. V shed 5 bases, J shed 1 base, and the junction held 2 bases outside the gene matches. CDR3 nucleotide sequence: TGTGCCAGCAGCCAGGGGGCGGGCACAGATACGCAGTATTTT. This gives the protein CASSQGAGTDTQYF.

The chain couples TRBV27 to TRBJ1-3; D gene unclear. Germline V gene lookup returns CDR1 MNHEY and CDR2 SMNVEV (reference sequence). This CDR3 has 14 amino acids. V lost 6 bases to trimming and J lost 0 bases, with 9 bases between them. For the CDR3, the DNA is TGTGCCAGCAGCCCAGGTCCCTCTGGAAACACCATATATTTT. It yields the protein CASSPGPSGNTIYF.

Concerning this clone: Germline is not matched at one junction end, which may reflect a read error. This chain links TRBV7-7 with TRBJ2-5, with 11 bases identical to TRBD2. This CDR3 comprises 15 residues. Germline V gene data show CDR1 as SSHAT and CDR2 as FNYEAQ (reference sequence). Written as DNA, the CDR3 is TGTGCTAGCAGCGCGAATAGCGGGAGGGTGGAGACCCAGTACTTC. Its protein is CASSANSGRVETQYF.

The chain couples TRBV28 to TRBJ2-5; D not certain. With 2 bases removed from V and 2 bases from J, the gap between germline ends came to 6 bases. The CDR3 runs to 13 residues. Germline CDR1 is MDHEN and CDR2 is SYDVKM. Here the CDR3 DNA reads TGTGCCAGCAGTTTAGGTCAGCAAGAGACCCAGTACTTC. This translates into CASSLGQQETQYF.

The chain employs TRBV2 and TRBJ1-6, with D uncertain. The ends were cut back, 6 bases at V and 5 bases at J, with 14 bases in the middle. Germline CDR1 is SNHLY and CDR2 is FYNNEI. CDR3 length equals 15 residues. The chain's CDR3 is CASRFGGQNNSPLHF. DNA of the CDR3: TGTGCCAGCAGATTTGGAGGGCAGAATAATTCACCCCTCCACTTT.